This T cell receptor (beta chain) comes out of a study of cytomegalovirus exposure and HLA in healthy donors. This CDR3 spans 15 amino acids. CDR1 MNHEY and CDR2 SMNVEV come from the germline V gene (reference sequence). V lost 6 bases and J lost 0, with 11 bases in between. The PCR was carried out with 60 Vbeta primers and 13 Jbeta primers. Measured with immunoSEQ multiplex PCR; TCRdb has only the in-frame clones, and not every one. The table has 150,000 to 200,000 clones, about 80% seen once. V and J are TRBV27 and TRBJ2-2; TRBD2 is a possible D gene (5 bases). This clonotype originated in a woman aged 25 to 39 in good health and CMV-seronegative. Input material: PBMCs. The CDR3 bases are TGTGCCAGCAGGGAATGGGGAGCGAACACCGGGGAGCTGTTTTTT. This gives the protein CASREWGANTGELFF.